The clone carrying this TCR beta chain was observed a handful of times. Its target is not known. This record comes from a study of PD-1 blockade in classical Hodgkin lymphoma. Regarding the study as a whole: Those patients who began receiving nivolumab less than 1 year after ASCT had lower diversity, and they were excluded. Nothing has yet pinned down what causes the repertoire differences, possibly disease activity or prior therapy.

TCRdb's table, derived via immunoSEQ multiplex PCR, lists solely in-frame clones and lacks some. The table includes around 50,000 clones, around 87% detected once. CDR1 is MGHRA, CDR2 YSYEKL, per germline. Trimming removed 4 bases from V and 11 bases from J, with 20 bases in between. The CDR3 covers 14 residues. Specified time point: cycle 4 day 1 (C4D1), after 6 weeks of nivolumab. The patients all showed relapse after autologous stem cell transplantation, while their brentuximab vedotin exposure varied. The sequencing used peripheral blood mononuclear cells (PBMCs), collected before the fourth cycle of nivolumab. This TCR was recovered from a human donor with classical Hodgkin lymphoma. The chain employs TRBV4-1 and TRBJ1-1, with D possibly TRBD1 on 6 matching bases. The DNA for the CDR3 is TGCGCCAGCAGCCTCATCGAAGAGGGGGATAGGGCTTTCTTT. This translates into CASSLIEEGDRAFF.